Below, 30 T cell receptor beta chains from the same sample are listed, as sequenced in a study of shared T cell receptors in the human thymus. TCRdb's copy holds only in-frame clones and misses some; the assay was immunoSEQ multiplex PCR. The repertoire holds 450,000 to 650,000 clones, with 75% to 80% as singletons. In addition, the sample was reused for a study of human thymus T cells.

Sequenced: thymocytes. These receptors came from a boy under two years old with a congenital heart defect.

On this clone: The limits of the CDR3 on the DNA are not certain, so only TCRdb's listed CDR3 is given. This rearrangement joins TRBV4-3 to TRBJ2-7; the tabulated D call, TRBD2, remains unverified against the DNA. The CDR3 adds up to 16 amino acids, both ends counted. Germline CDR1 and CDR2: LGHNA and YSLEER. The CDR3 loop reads CASSRRAGTSDYEQYF.

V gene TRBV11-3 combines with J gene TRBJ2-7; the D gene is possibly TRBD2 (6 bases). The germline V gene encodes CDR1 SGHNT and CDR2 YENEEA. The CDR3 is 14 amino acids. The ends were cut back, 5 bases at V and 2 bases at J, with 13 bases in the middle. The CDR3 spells CASSGREVAYEQYF. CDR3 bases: TGTGCCAGCAGCGGCAGGGAGGTGGCCTACGAGCAGTACTTC. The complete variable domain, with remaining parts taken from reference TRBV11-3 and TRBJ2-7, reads EAGVVQSPRYKIIEKKQPVAFWCNPISGHNTLYWYLQNLGQGPELLIRYENEEAVDDSQLPKDRFSAERLKGVDSTLKIQPAELGDSAVYLCASSGREVAYEQYFGPGTRLTVT.

The chain's CDR3 is CATSNRGLASVGNEQFF. The CDR3 DNA sequence: TGTGCCACCAGCAACAGAGGGCTAGCGAGTGTGGGGAATGAGCAGTTCTTC. The rearrangement joins TRBV15 to TRBJ2-1; D is perhaps TRBD2 (6 bases). Germline loops: CDR1 LNHNV, CDR2 YYDKDF (reference sequence). The CDR3 is 17 amino acids. The germline V and J ends were trimmed by 4 bases and 7 bases, with 23 bases remaining between them.

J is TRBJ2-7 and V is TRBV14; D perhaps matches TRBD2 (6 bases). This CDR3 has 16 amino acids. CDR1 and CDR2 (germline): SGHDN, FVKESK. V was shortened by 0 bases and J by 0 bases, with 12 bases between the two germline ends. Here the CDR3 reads CASSQESDGSSYEQYF. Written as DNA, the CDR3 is TGTGCCAGCAGCCAAGAGTCGGACGGGAGCTCCTACGAGCAGTACTTC.

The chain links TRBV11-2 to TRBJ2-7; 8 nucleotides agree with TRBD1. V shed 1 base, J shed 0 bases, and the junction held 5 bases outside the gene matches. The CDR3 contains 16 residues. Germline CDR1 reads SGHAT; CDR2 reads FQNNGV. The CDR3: CASSLGGRGPSYEQYF. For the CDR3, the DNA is TGTGCCAGCAGCTTAGGGGGCAGGGGGCCCTCCTACGAGCAGTACTTC.

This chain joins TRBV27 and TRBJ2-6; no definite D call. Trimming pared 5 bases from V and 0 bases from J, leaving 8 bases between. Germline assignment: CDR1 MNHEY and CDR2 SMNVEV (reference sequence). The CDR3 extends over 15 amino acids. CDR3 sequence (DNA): TGTGCCAGCAGTCCAGGAAGCTCTGGGGCCAACGTCCTGACTTTC. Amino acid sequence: CASSPGSSGANVLTF.

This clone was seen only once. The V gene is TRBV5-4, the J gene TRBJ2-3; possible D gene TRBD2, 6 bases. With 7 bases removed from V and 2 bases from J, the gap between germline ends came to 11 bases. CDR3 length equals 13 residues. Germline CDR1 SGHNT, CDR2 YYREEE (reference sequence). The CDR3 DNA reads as TGTGCCAGCGGGCCGCGGGACACAGATACGCAGTATTTT. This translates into CASGPRDTDTQYF.

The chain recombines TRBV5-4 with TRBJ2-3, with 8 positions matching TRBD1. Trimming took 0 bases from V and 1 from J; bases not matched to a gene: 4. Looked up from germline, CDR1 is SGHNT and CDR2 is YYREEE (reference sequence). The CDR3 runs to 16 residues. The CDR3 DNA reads TGTGCCAGCAGCTTGGCCCCGGGACAGGGCACAGATACGCAGTATTTT. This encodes CASSLAPGQGTDTQYF.

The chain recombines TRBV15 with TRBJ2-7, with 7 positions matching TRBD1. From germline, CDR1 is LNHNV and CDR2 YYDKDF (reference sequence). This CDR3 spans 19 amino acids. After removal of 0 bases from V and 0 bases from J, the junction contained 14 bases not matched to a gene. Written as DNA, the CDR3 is TGTGCCACCAGCAGAGATCCCGAGACAGGGTCCAGGAGCTCCTACGAGCAGTACTTC. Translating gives CATSRDPETGSRSSYEQYF.

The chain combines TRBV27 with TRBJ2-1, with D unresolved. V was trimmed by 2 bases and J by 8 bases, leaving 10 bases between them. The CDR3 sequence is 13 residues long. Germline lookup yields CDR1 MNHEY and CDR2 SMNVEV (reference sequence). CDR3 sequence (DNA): TGTGCCAGCAGTTTAAGAGCGCTCGATGAGCAGTTCTTC. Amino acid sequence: CASSLRALDEQFF.

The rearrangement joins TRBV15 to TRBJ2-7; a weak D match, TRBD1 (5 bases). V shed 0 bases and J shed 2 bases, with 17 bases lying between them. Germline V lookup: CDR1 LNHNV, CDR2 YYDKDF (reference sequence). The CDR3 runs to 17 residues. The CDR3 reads CATSRDYGRVSTYEQYF. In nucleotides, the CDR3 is TGTGCCACCAGCAGAGATTACGGCAGGGTTTCGACCTACGAGCAGTACTTC.

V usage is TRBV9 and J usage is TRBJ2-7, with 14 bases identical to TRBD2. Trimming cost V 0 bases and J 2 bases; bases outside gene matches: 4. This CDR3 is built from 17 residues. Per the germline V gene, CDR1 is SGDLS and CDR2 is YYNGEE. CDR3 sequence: CASSVERTSGRTYEQYF. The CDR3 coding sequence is TGTGCCAGCAGCGTAGAGAGGACTAGCGGGAGGACCTACGAGCAGTACTTC.

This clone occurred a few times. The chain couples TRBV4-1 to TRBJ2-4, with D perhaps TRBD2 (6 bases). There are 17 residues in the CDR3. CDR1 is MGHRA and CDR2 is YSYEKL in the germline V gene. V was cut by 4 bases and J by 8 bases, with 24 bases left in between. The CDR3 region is CASSPGALAPKRDIQYF. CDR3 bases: TGCGCCAGCAGCCCCGGAGCTCTAGCGCCAAAAAGGGACATTCAGTACTTC.

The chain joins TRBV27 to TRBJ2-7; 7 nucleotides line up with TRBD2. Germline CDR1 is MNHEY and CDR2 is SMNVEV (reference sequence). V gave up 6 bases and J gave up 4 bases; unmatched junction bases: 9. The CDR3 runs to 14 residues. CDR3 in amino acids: CASSPQRGPYEQYF. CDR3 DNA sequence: TGTGCCAGCAGCCCTCAGCGGGGCCCATACGAGCAGTACTTC.

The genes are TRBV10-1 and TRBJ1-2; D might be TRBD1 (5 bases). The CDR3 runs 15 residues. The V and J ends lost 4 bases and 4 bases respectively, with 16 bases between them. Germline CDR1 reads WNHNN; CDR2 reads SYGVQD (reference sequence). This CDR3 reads CASSGGGSGPYGYTF. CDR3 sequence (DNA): TGCGCCAGCAGTGGCGGGGGGTCAGGACCCTATGGCTACACCTTC.

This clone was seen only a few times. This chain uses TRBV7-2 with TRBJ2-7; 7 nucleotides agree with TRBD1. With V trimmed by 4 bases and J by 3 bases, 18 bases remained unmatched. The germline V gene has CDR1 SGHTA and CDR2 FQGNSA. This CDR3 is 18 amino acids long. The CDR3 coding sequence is TGTGCCAGCAGCTCCTCGCCTCTGACAGGGTCGTGGCTCTACGAGCAGTACTTC. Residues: CASSSSPLTGSWLYEQYF.

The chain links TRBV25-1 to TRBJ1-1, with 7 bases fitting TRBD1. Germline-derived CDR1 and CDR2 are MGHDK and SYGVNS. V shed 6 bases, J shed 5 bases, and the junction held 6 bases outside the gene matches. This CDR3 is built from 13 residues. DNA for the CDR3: TGTGCCAGCAGGGATGGGGACAGTACTGAAGCTTTCTTT. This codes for CASRDGDSTEAFF.

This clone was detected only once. Here the CDR3 reads CASSLAVPGNTIYF. The CDR3 DNA sequence: TGTGCCAGCAGTTTGGCAGTCCCTGGAAACACCATATATTTT. The gene calls are TRBV27 and TRBJ1-3; D gene uncertain. CDR1 is MNHEY, CDR2 SMNVEV, per germline (reference sequence). This CDR3 comprises 14 residues. V was pared by 3 bases and J by 2 bases, with 8 bases between.

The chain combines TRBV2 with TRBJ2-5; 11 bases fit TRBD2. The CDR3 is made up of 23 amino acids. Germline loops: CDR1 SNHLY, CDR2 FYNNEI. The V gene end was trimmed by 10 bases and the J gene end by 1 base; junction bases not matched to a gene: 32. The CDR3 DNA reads TGTGCCATTCTCCCCGGCCGGGCCCGGGTGGAGGGGGGACTAGCGGAACTCCAAGAGACCCAGTACTTC. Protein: CAILPGRARVEGGLAELQETQYF.

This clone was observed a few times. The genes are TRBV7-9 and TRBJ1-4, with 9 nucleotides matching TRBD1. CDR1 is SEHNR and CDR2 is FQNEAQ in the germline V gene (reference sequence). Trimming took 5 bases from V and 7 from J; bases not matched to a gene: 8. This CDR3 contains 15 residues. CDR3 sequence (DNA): TGTGCCAGCAGCCGCGGGGACAGGGAGGGTGAAAAACTGTTTTTT. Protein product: CASSRGDREGEKLFF.

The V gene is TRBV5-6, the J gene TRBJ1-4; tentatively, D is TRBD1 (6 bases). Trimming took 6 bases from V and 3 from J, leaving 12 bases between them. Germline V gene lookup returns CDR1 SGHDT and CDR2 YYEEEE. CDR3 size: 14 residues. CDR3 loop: CASTVGGANEKLFF. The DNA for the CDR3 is TGTGCCAGCACCGTAGGGGGGGCTAATGAAAAACTGTTTTTT.

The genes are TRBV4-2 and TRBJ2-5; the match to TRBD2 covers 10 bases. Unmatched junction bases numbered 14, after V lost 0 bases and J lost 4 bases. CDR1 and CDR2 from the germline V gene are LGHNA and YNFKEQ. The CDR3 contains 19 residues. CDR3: CASSQDWRVDSGRRETQYF. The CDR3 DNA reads TGTGCCAGCAGCCAAGATTGGAGGGTGGATAGCGGGAGGCGAGAGACCCAGTACTTC.

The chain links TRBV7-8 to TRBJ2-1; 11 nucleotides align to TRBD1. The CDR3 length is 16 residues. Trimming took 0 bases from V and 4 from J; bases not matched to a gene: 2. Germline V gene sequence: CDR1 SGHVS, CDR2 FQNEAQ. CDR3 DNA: TGTGCCAGCAGCTTAGCGGGACAGGGGGTATACAATGAGCAGTTCTTC. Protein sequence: CASSLAGQGVYNEQFF. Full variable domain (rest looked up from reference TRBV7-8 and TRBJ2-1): GAGVSQSPRYKVAKRGQDVALRCDPISGHVSLFWYQQALGQGPEFLTYFQNEAQLDKSGLPSDRFFAERPEGSVSTLKIQRTQQEDSAVYLCASSLAGQGVYNEQFFGPGTRLTVL.

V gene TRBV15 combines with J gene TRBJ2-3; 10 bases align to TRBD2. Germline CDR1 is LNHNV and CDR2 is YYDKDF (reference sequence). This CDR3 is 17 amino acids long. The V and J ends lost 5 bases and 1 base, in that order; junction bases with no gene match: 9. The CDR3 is CATSGSSGSKGTDTQYF. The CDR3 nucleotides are TGTGCCACCAGCGGATCTAGCGGGAGTAAGGGCACAGATACGCAGTATTTT. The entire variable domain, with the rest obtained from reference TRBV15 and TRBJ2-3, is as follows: DAMVIQNPRYQVTQFGKPVTLSCSQTLNHNVMYWYQQKSSQAPKLLFHYYDKDFNNEADTPDNFQSRRPNTSFCFLDIRSPGLGDTAMYLCATSGSSGSKGTDTQYFGPGTRLTVL.

The CDR3 spells CASSLRSGGELFF. CDR3 coding DNA: TGTGCCAGCAGTTTAAGGTCGGGCGGGGAGCTGTTTTTT. The chain recombines TRBV27 with TRBJ2-2; D is undetermined. The CDR3 has 13 amino acids. The V gene's germline CDR1 is MNHEY and CDR2 SMNVEV (reference sequence). The V end was cut by 2 bases, the J end by 7 bases, with 8 bases between.

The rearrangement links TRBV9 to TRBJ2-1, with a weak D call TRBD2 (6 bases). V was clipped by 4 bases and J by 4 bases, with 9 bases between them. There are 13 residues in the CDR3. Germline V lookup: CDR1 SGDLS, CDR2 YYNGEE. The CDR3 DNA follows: TGTGCCAGCAGCACCGGGGGTTACAATGAGCAGTTCTTC. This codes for CASSTGGYNEQFF.

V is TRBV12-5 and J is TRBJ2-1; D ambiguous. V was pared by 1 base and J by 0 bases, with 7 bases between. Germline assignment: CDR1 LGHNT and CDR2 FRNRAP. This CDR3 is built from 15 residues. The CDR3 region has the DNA TGTGCTAGTGGTTTGGGCTACCTCTCCTACAATGAGCAGTTCTTC. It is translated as CASGLGYLSYNEQFF.

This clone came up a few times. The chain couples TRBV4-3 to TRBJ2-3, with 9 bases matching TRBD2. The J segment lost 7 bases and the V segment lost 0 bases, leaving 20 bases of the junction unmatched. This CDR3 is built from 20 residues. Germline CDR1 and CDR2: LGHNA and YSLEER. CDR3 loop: CASSQETKTRREGPVNTQYF. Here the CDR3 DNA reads TGCGCCAGCAGCCAAGAAACCAAAACCAGGCGGGAGGGCCCGGTAAATACGCAGTATTTT.

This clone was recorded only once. As DNA, the CDR3 is TGTGCCAGCAGCCTGCCCCGGAGACTAGCGGAACGCGAGCAGTACTTC. Translating gives CASSLPRRLAEREQYF. This rearrangement joins TRBV14 to TRBJ2-7; TRBD2 agrees at 9 bases. The CDR3 runs 16 residues. Losses at the gene ends were 4 bases for V and 6 bases for J; bases not matched to a gene: 13. Germline V lookup: CDR1 SGHDN, CDR2 FVKESK.

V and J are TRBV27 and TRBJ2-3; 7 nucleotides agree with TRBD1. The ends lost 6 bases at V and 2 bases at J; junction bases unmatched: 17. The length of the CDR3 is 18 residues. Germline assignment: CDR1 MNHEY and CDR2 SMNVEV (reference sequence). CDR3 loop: CASSPRVEQGGPTDTQYF. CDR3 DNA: TGTGCCAGCAGCCCCCGAGTTGAACAAGGGGGCCCCACAGATACGCAGTATTTT.